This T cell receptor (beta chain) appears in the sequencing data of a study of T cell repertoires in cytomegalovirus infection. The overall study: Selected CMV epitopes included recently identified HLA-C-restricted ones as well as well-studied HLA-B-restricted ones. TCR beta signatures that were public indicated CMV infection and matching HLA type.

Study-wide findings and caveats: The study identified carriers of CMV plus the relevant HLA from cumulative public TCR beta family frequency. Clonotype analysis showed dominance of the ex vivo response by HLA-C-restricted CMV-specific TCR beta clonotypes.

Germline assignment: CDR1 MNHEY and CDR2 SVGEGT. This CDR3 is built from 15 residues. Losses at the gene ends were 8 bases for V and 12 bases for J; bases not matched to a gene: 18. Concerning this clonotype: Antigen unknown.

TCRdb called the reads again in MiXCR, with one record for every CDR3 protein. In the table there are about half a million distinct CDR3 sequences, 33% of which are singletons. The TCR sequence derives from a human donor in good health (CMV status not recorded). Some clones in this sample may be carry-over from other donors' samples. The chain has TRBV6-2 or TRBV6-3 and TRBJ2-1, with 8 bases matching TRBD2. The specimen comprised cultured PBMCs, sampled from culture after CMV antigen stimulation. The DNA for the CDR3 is TGTGCCAGCCCCCCTCCGGGACTAGAGCCCGGGGGGCAGTTCTTC. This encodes CASPPPGLEPGGQFF.